This TCR beta chain came from a study of technical replicates of blood from a few donors. Sequencing used immunoSEQ multiplex PCR; TCRdb keeps in-frame clones, though not all of them. The sample holds under 100,000 clones; roughly 96% are singletons and the top ten take about 0.31%. The germline V and J ends were trimmed by 0 bases and 4 bases, with 13 bases remaining between them. The V gene's germline CDR1 is SGHRS and CDR2 YFSETQ. This CDR3 contains 16 residues. The TCR sequence derives from a human donor in good health. Sample: T cells isolated from PBMCs. The V and J genes are TRBV5-1 and TRBJ2-2; a weak D match, TRBD2 (5 bases). CDR3 sequence: CASSLAPGSGTGELFF. CDR3 sequence (DNA): TGCGCCAGCAGCTTGGCCCCGGGGTCGGGCACCGGGGAGCTGTTTTTT.